These T cell receptor beta chains were read from a single sample in a study of blood T cell repertoires in COVID-19. Clones were read by immunoSEQ multiplex PCR, and TCRdb kept only the in-frame ones, dropping some. Of 150,000 to 200,000 clones listed, 78% are singletons. The sequencing input was peripheral blood. These receptors were taken from a woman at least 80 years old with active or convalescent COVID-19. Both conserved end residues are part of each CDR3. The order of the fields is clone size, J gene, D gene, V gene, CDR3 protein, CDR3 DNA. D genes are given only for firm matches. The size of a clone is reported for some rows only, either as once, few or many, or as a class for expanded clones.

clone_size: NA
j_call: TRBJ2-1
d_call: NA
v_call: TRBV3-1/TRBV3-2
cdr3_aa: CASSHDRITFF
cdr3_nt: TGTGCCAGCAGCCATGACAGAATTACGTTCTTC

clone_size: NA
j_call: TRBJ2-7
d_call: TRBD2
v_call: TRBV5-4
cdr3_aa: CASSPREGSYEQYF
cdr3_nt: TGTGCCAGCAGTCCCAGGGAGGGTTCCTACGAGCAGTACTTC

clone_size: NA
j_call: TRBJ2-7
d_call: TRBD2
v_call: TRBV4-3
cdr3_aa: CASSQDRGGYEQYF
cdr3_nt: TGCGCCAGCAGCCAAGATCGGGGGGGGTACGAGCAGTACTTC

clone_size: NA
j_call: TRBJ1-1
d_call: NA
v_call: TRBV7-6
cdr3_aa: CASSLISEDGAEAFF
cdr3_nt: TGTGCCAGCAGCTTAATTTCGGAGGATGGGGCTGAAGCTTTCTTT

clone_size: NA
j_call: TRBJ2-7
d_call: TRBD2
v_call: TRBV4-2
cdr3_aa: CASSPTGGAVYEQYF
cdr3_nt: TGTGCCAGCAGCCCAACCGGGGGGGCCGTGTACGAGCAGTACTTC

clone_size: NA
j_call: TRBJ1-2
d_call: NA
v_call: TRBV30
cdr3_aa: CAWSAMQGGGYTF
cdr3_nt: TGTGCCTGGAGTGCAATGCAGGGAGGCGGCTACACCTTC

clone_size: NA
j_call: TRBJ2-7
d_call: NA
v_call: TRBV29-1
cdr3_aa: CSVVAGSDYEQYF
cdr3_nt: TGCAGCGTTGTTGCCGGGAGTGATTACGAGCAGTACTTC

clone_size: NA
j_call: TRBJ2-7
d_call: NA
v_call: TRBV19
cdr3_aa: CASRAWAADEQYF
cdr3_nt: TGTGCCAGTAGGGCATGGGCAGCTGACGAGCAGTACTTC

clone_size: NA
j_call: TRBJ2-7
d_call: TRBD1
v_call: TRBV2
cdr3_aa: CASNRGLWEQYF
cdr3_nt: TGTGCCAGCAACAGGGGCTTGTGGGAGCAGTACTTC

clone_size: NA
j_call: TRBJ2-3
d_call: NA
v_call: TRBV5-1
cdr3_aa: CASSLVAVTDTQYF
cdr3_nt: TGCGCCAGCAGCTTGGTTGCGGTGACAGATACGCAGTATTTT

clone_size: NA
j_call: TRBJ1-6
d_call: NA
v_call: TRBV28
cdr3_aa: CASNPAISSSPLHF
cdr3_nt: TGTGCCAGCAACCCCGCGATTTCATCTTCACCCCTCCACTTT

clone_size: NA
j_call: TRBJ1-4
d_call: TRBD1
v_call: TRBV4-3
cdr3_aa: CASSEDRGHAGPNEKLFF
cdr3_nt: TGCGCCAGCAGCGAGGACAGGGGGCACGCGGGACCCAATGAAAAACTGTTTTTT

clone_size: NA
j_call: TRBJ1-6
d_call: NA
v_call: TRBV6-5
cdr3_aa: CASSYDGVRALHF
cdr3_nt: TGTGCCAGCAGTTACGACGGCGTGAGGGCCCTCCACTTT

clone_size: NA
j_call: TRBJ2-3
d_call: NA
v_call: TRBV20-1
cdr3_aa: CSARLADTQYF
cdr3_nt: TGCAGTGCTAGACTCGCGGATACGCAGTATTTT

clone_size: NA
j_call: TRBJ1-3
d_call: NA
v_call: TRBV10-3
cdr3_aa: CAISELSVGRGGNTIYF
cdr3_nt: TGTGCCATCAGTGAGCTCTCCGTGGGCAGGGGTGGAAACACCATATATTTT

clone_size: NA
j_call: TRBJ2-7
d_call: NA
v_call: TRBV3-1/TRBV3-2
cdr3_aa: CASSPQGSGIAYEQYF
cdr3_nt: TGTGCCAGCAGCCCTCAGGGGTCTGGGATTGCCTACGAGCAGTACTTC

clone_size: few
j_call: TRBJ1-5
d_call: NA
v_call: TRBV19
cdr3_aa: CASSRRREYNQPQHF
cdr3_nt: TGTGCCAGTAGTCGACGGAGGGAATACAATCAGCCCCAGCATTTT

clone_size: NA
j_call: TRBJ1-2
d_call: NA
v_call: TRBV5-1
cdr3_aa: CASSLVGVGGGYTF
cdr3_nt: TGCGCCAGCAGCTTGGTCGGTGTTGGTGGTGGCTACACCTTC

clone_size: NA
j_call: TRBJ2-3
d_call: TRBD1
v_call: TRBV7-9
cdr3_aa: CASSSLDRGRTDTQYF
cdr3_nt: TGTGCCAGCAGCTCCCTGGACAGGGGGCGCACAGATACGCAGTATTTT

clone_size: few
j_call: TRBJ1-1
d_call: TRBD1
v_call: TRBV18
cdr3_aa: CASSQTPGTDSEAFF
cdr3_nt: TGTGCCAGCTCACAAACTCCAGGGACAGACAGTGAAGCTTTCTTT

clone_size: NA
j_call: TRBJ1-6
d_call: NA
v_call: TRBV6-2/TRBV6-3
cdr3_aa: CASSSPGRGSPLHF
cdr3_nt: TGTGCCAGCAGTTCCCCGGGTCGGGGTTCACCCCTCCACTTT

clone_size: NA
j_call: TRBJ1-1
d_call: NA
v_call: TRBV2
cdr3_aa: CASSVRGGWTEAFF
cdr3_nt: TGTGCCAGCAGTGTTAGGGGAGGATGGACTGAAGCTTTCTTT

clone_size: NA
j_call: TRBJ1-2
d_call: TRBD1
v_call: TRBV10-3
cdr3_aa: CAISLGTGVVYGYTF
cdr3_nt: TGTGCCATCAGTCTCGGGACAGGGGTTGTATATGGCTACACCTTC

clone_size: NA
j_call: TRBJ1-2
d_call: TRBD1
v_call: TRBV3-1/TRBV3-2
cdr3_aa: CASSQDPTGRYGYTF
cdr3_nt: TGTGCCAGCAGCCAAGACCCGACAGGGAGGTATGGCTACACCTTC

clone_size: NA
j_call: TRBJ2-2
d_call: TRBD1
v_call: TRBV27
cdr3_aa: CASSLTRRTGSTGELFF
cdr3_nt: TGTGCCAGCAGTTTAACACGTAGGACAGGATCCACCGGGGAGCTGTTTTTT

clone_size: NA
j_call: TRBJ1-2
d_call: NA
v_call: TRBV5-6
cdr3_aa: CASSSPQGFGYTF
cdr3_nt: TGTGCCAGCAGCTCACCCCAGGGTTTTGGCTACACCTTC

clone_size: once
j_call: TRBJ2-2
d_call: TRBD1
v_call: TRBV15
cdr3_aa: CATRRTGLNTGELFF
cdr3_nt: TGTGCCACCAGGAGGACAGGCTTGAACACCGGGGAGCTGTTTTTT

clone_size: NA
j_call: TRBJ1-4
d_call: TRBD1
v_call: TRBV15
cdr3_aa: CATTDRTGGDEKLFF
cdr3_nt: TGTGCCACCACCGACAGGACAGGGGGTGATGAAAAACTGTTTTTT

clone_size: NA
j_call: TRBJ1-5
d_call: NA
v_call: TRBV18
cdr3_aa: CASSPPGGNQPQHF
cdr3_nt: TGTGCCAGCTCACCACCGGGAGGAAACCAGCCCCAGCATTTT

clone_size: NA
j_call: TRBJ2-1
d_call: NA
v_call: TRBV3-1/TRBV3-2
cdr3_aa: CASSPTPSSYNEQFF
cdr3_nt: TGTGCCAGCAGCCCCACCCCGAGCTCCTACAATGAGCAGTTCTTC

clone_size: NA
j_call: TRBJ2-7
d_call: TRBD2
v_call: TRBV5-1
cdr3_aa: CASSSKTSGAYEQYF
cdr3_nt: TGCGCCAGCAGCTCTAAGACTAGCGGGGCCTACGAGCAGTACTTC

clone_size: few
j_call: TRBJ2-3
d_call: NA
v_call: TRBV5-6
cdr3_aa: CASSLMSTADTQYF
cdr3_nt: TGTGCCAGCAGCTTGATGAGTACGGCAGATACGCAGTATTTT

clone_size: NA
j_call: TRBJ1-1
d_call: TRBD1
v_call: TRBV10-1
cdr3_aa: CASTETGTTEAFF
cdr3_nt: TGCGCCAGCACGGAGACAGGGACCACTGAAGCTTTCTTT

clone_size: NA
j_call: TRBJ1-4
d_call: NA
v_call: TRBV2
cdr3_aa: CASRDGPPRGEKLFF
cdr3_nt: TGTGCCAGCAGGGACGGGCCGCCCAGGGGTGAAAAACTGTTTTTT

clone_size: NA
j_call: TRBJ1-2
d_call: TRBD1
v_call: TRBV5-1
cdr3_aa: CASSSLGQGSSYGYTF
cdr3_nt: TGCGCCAGCAGTTCTCTAGGACAGGGCTCGTCTTATGGCTACACCTTC

clone_size: NA
j_call: TRBJ1-6
d_call: TRBD1
v_call: TRBV19
cdr3_aa: CASRPTGNSPLHF
cdr3_nt: TGTGCCAGTAGGCCGACAGGGAATTCACCCCTCCACTTT

clone_size: NA
j_call: TRBJ1-4
d_call: TRBD1
v_call: TRBV15
cdr3_aa: CATSAQGKTNEKLFF
cdr3_nt: TGTGCCACCAGCGCACAGGGGAAGACTAATGAAAAACTGTTTTTT

clone_size: few
j_call: TRBJ1-2
d_call: TRBD1
v_call: TRBV28
cdr3_aa: CASSLESTGRGYTF
cdr3_nt: TGTGCCAGCAGTCTCGAATCGACAGGGCGGGGCTACACCTTC

clone_size: NA
j_call: TRBJ2-3
d_call: NA
v_call: TRBV4-1
cdr3_aa: CASSQGTRGRTDTQYF
cdr3_nt: TGCGCCAGCAGCCAAGGTACAAGGGGTCGCACAGATACGCAGTATTTT

clone_size: NA
j_call: TRBJ1-2
d_call: NA
v_call: TRBV19
cdr3_aa: CASSGGVKIYGYTF
cdr3_nt: TGTGCCAGTAGTGGGGGGGTCAAGATCTATGGCTACACCTTC

clone_size: NA
j_call: TRBJ2-7
d_call: TRBD2
v_call: TRBV28
cdr3_aa: CASSLSLTSGPPLSSYEQYF
cdr3_nt: TGTGCCAGCAGTTTGTCCTTGACTAGCGGGCCCCCTTTGAGCTCCTACGAGCAGTACTTC

clone_size: NA
j_call: TRBJ1-6
d_call: NA
v_call: TRBV19
cdr3_aa: CASSMGPGSGLIHF
cdr3_nt: TGTGCCAGTAGTATGGGGCCTGGCTCGGGACTTATCCACTTT

clone_size: NA
j_call: TRBJ1-2
d_call: NA
v_call: TRBV7-9
cdr3_aa: CASSRTGTSYGYTF
cdr3_nt: TGTGCCAGCAGCCGTACCGGGACTTCCTATGGCTACACCTTC

clone_size: NA
j_call: TRBJ1-2
d_call: TRBD1
v_call: TRBV7-2
cdr3_aa: CASSRGTAEGGYTF
cdr3_nt: TGTGCCAGCAGCCGCGGGACAGCTGAAGGCGGCTACACCTTC

clone_size: NA
j_call: TRBJ1-3
d_call: TRBD1
v_call: TRBV5-6
cdr3_aa: CASSWDRGGGNTIYF
cdr3_nt: TGTGCCAGCAGCTGGGACAGGGGCGGTGGAAACACCATATATTTT

clone_size: NA
j_call: TRBJ2-1
d_call: NA
v_call: TRBV19
cdr3_aa: CASSLPSSYNEQFF
cdr3_nt: TGTGCCAGTAGTTTACCGAGCTCCTACAATGAGCAGTTCTTC

clone_size: NA
j_call: TRBJ1-6
d_call: NA
v_call: TRBV9
cdr3_aa: CASSVEMEDSPLHF
cdr3_nt: TGTGCCAGCAGCGTAGAAATGGAGGATTCACCCCTCCACTTT

clone_size: once
j_call: TRBJ1-1
d_call: NA
v_call: TRBV5-1
cdr3_aa: CASSPGTYSTEAFF
cdr3_nt: TGCGCCAGCAGCCCAGGGACATATTCCACTGAAGCTTTCTTT

clone_size: NA
j_call: TRBJ1-5
d_call: NA
v_call: TRBV7-2
cdr3_aa: CASSFRVQQPQHF
cdr3_nt: TGTGCCAGCAGCTTCAGGGTCCAGCAGCCCCAGCATTTT

clone_size: NA
j_call: TRBJ2-7
d_call: TRBD2
v_call: TRBV6-5
cdr3_aa: CASSLSGGAYEQYF
cdr3_nt: TGTGCCAGCAGTCTTAGCGGGGGGGCCTACGAGCAGTACTTC

clone_size: NA
j_call: TRBJ2-1
d_call: NA
v_call: TRBV18
cdr3_aa: CASSPTTLSYNEQFF
cdr3_nt: TGTGCCAGCTCACCTACGACACTCTCCTACAATGAGCAGTTCTTC

clone_size: NA
j_call: TRBJ1-6
d_call: NA
v_call: TRBV4-3
cdr3_aa: CASSQGTSGGYNSPLHF
cdr3_nt: TGCGCCAGCAGCCAAGGAACCTCCGGGGGATATAATTCACCCCTCCACTTT

clone_size: NA
j_call: TRBJ2-1
d_call: NA
v_call: TRBV12-3/TRBV12-4
cdr3_aa: CASSLAPVEQFF
cdr3_nt: TGTGCCAGCAGTTTAGCTCCAGTTGAGCAGTTCTTC

clone_size: NA
j_call: TRBJ2-3
d_call: TRBD2
v_call: TRBV6-2/TRBV6-3
cdr3_aa: CASSYASGGASDTQYF
cdr3_nt: TGTGCCAGCAGTTACGCTAGCGGGGGGGCCTCGGATACGCAGTATTTT

clone_size: NA
j_call: TRBJ2-1
d_call: NA
v_call: TRBV6-2/TRBV6-3
cdr3_aa: CASSYSMARQFF
cdr3_nt: TGTGCCAGCAGTTACTCTATGGCTAGACAGTTCTTC

clone_size: NA
j_call: TRBJ1-2
d_call: TRBD1
v_call: TRBV28
cdr3_aa: CASIGRTGANYGYTF
cdr3_nt: TGTGCCAGCATTGGGCGGACAGGAGCTAACTATGGCTACACCTTC

clone_size: many
j_call: TRBJ1-2
d_call: TRBD1
v_call: TRBV4-2
cdr3_aa: CASSPDRGRGYGYTF
cdr3_nt: TGTGCCAGCAGCCCCGACAGGGGGCGCGGCTATGGCTACACCTTC

clone_size: NA
j_call: TRBJ2-3
d_call: TRBD2
v_call: TRBV19
cdr3_aa: CASSLGLATDTQYF
cdr3_nt: TGTGCCAGTAGTTTGGGACTAGCGACAGATACGCAGTATTTT